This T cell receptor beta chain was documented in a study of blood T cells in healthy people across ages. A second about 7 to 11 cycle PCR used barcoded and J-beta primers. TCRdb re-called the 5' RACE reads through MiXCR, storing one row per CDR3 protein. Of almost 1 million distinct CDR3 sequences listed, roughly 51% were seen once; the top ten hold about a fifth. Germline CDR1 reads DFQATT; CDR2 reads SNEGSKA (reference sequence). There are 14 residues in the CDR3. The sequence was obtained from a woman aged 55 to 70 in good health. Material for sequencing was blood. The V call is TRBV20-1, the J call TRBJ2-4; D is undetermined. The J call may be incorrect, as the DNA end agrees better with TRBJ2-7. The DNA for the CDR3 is TGCAGTGCTAGAGAATCAGGCAGGAGAGGCGAGCAGTACTTC. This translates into CSARESGRRGEQYF.